This is a list of T cell receptor beta chains from one sample in a study of CD8 T cells in Susac syndrome. TCRdb reprocessed the immunoSEQ multiplex PCR reads with MiXCR, giving one entry per CDR3 protein. The table lists roughly 330,000 distinct CDR3 sequences, 92% of them singletons. Material for sequencing was CD4+ T cells from PBMCs. These TCRs come from a human donor with multiple sclerosis. The CDR3 runs from the conserved cysteine through the conserved F or W. The D gene is left open where the match is weak. Rows give clone size only sometimes, using once, few, many, or a class for an expanded clone.

>TRBD1|TRBJ1-2|TRBV24-1|.
TGTGCCACCAGTGATCCCCGGGACAGGGACGGGGGTCCGTATGGCTACACCTTC
CATSDPRDRDGGPYGYTF
>.|TRBJ2-2|TRBV29-1|once
TGCAGCGTTGGGATCGGGGGCGCGATCGGGGAGCTGTTTTTT
CSVGIGGAIGELFF
>.|TRBJ2-5|TRBV12-3/TRBV12-4|.
TGTGCCAGCAGACCGAGGGGGGTAGCGGAGACCCAGTACTTC
CASRPRGVAETQYF
>.|TRBJ1-2|TRBV7-9|.
TGTGCCAGCAGCTTCGTACCTCTCACAAGGGGCAACTATGGCTACACCTTC
CASSFVPLTRGNYGYTF
>.|TRBJ2-1|TRBV29-1|few
TGCAGCATGGGGGGACATTTATACAATGAGCAGTTCTTC
CSMGGHLYNEQFF
>.|TRBJ1-5|TRBV6-2/TRBV6-3|.
TGTGCCAGCAGCAACCGGGGGCGCGGGAGCAATCAGCCCCAGCATTTT
CASSNRGRGSNQPQHF
>TRBD1|TRBJ2-5|TRBV30|.
TGTGCCTGGAGTCCCGGGACAGTTCAAGAGACCCAGTACTTC
CAWSPGTVQETQYF
>TRBD1|TRBJ1-1|TRBV6-1|.
TGTGCCAGCAGTCCCGCCCGGACAGGGAAGACTAACACTGAAGCTTTCTTT
CASSPARTGKTNTEAFF
>.|TRBJ2-7|TRBV2|.
TGTGCCAGCAGGCCTCAGACAGCCAACTACGAGCAGTACTTC
CASRPQTANYEQYF
>.|TRBJ2-1|TRBV7-2|.
TGTGCCAGCAGCCCCCCTGGGCCCCATGAGCAGTTCTTC
CASSPPGPHEQFF
>.|TRBJ1-4|TRBV4-1|.
TGCGCCAGCAGCCAAGGCCAGGGGAAGCCTAATGAAAAACTGTTTTTT
CASSQGQGKPNEKLFF
>TRBD1|TRBJ2-1|TRBV29-1|.
TGCAGCGTGGGGGGCCCAGGGGGCGGTCACAATGAGCAGTTCTTC
CSVGGPGGGHNEQFF
>TRBD1|TRBJ1-3|TRBV3-1|.
TGTGCCAGCAGCCAATTCGGACAGGGGACTGGAAACACCATATATTTT
CASSQFGQGTGNTIYF
>.|TRBJ1-1|TRBV7-2|.
TGTGCCAGCAGCCGGACAGAGAACACTGAAGCTTTCTTT
CASSRTENTEAFF
>.|TRBJ1-6|TRBV6-2/TRBV6-3|.
TGTGCCAGCAGTTACTCGGCGGGCTATACTTCACCCCTCCACTTT
CASSYSAGYTSPLHF
>TRBD1|TRBJ1-6|TRBV5-6|few
TGTGCCAGCAGCCGACAGGGTCGAAATTCACCCCTCCACTTT
CASSRQGRNSPLHF
>.|TRBJ2-6|TRBV11-2|.
TGTGCCAGCAGCACCGACACTGGGGCCAACGTCCTGACTTTC
CASSTDTGANVLTF